Below are 4 T cell receptor beta chains sequenced from a single sample in a study of cytomegalovirus exposure and HLA in healthy donors. The PCR used 60 Vbeta and 13 Jbeta primers. The table came from immunoSEQ multiplex PCR; TCRdb's copy has only in-frame clones and leaves some out. The sample consists of 180,000 or so clones, roughly 60% of them appearing once. The sample consisted of PBMCs. The receptors derive from a man aged 35 to 55 in good health and CMV-seronegative.

The rearrangement links TRBV5-1 to TRBJ2-1; the D gene is possibly TRBD2 (6 bases). V was pared by 2 bases and J by 0 bases, with 12 bases between. The CDR3 is made up of 16 amino acids. Germline V lookup: CDR1 SGHRS, CDR2 YFSETQ. This CDR3 reads CASSFQRVSSYNEQFF. The DNA for the CDR3 is TGCGCCAGCAGCTTTCAGCGGGTGAGCTCCTACAATGAGCAGTTCTTC.

CDR3 sequence reads: CAWSSEETQYF. CDR3 bases: TGTGCCTGGTCCTCCGAGGAGACCCAGTACTTC. This chain joins TRBV30 and TRBJ2-5; no reliable D call. Germline V gene data show CDR1 as GTSNPN and CDR2 as SVGIG (reference sequence). Trimming shortened V by 5 bases and J by 5 bases, and 9 bases separated the two germline ends. This CDR3 contains 11 residues.

To note about this clone: Other DNA variants within this sample encode the same CDR3. The J gene is TRBJ1-4, the V gene TRBV9, with 12 bases fitting TRBD1. Germline values: CDR1 SGDLS, CDR2 YYNGEE. The CDR3 is 16 residues long. V gave up 4 bases and J gave up 8 bases; unmatched junction bases: 9. CDR3 nucleotide sequence: TGTGCCAGCAGCATCCGGGACAGGGGGCTCGGAGAAAAACTGTTTTTT. This gives the protein CASSIRDRGLGEKLFF. Looking up the rest from reference TRBV9 and TRBJ1-4 gives the full variable domain: DSGVTQTPKHLITATGQRVTLRCSPRSGDLSVYWYQQSLDQGLQFLIQYYNGEERAKGNILERFSAQQFPDLHSELNLSSLELGDSALYFCASSIRDRGLGEKLFFGSGTQLSVL.

This clone has more than one count but fewer than ten. V gene TRBV18 combines with J gene TRBJ2-6, with no clear D. Deletions cut 3 bases from V and 0 bases from J, with 6 bases between. CDR3 length: 15 residues. CDR1 is KGHSH and CDR2 is LQKENI in the germline V gene. The CDR3 bases are TGTGCCAGCTCACCCGTCAGCTCTGGGGCCAACGTCCTGACTTTC. Amino acids: CASSPVSSGANVLTF.